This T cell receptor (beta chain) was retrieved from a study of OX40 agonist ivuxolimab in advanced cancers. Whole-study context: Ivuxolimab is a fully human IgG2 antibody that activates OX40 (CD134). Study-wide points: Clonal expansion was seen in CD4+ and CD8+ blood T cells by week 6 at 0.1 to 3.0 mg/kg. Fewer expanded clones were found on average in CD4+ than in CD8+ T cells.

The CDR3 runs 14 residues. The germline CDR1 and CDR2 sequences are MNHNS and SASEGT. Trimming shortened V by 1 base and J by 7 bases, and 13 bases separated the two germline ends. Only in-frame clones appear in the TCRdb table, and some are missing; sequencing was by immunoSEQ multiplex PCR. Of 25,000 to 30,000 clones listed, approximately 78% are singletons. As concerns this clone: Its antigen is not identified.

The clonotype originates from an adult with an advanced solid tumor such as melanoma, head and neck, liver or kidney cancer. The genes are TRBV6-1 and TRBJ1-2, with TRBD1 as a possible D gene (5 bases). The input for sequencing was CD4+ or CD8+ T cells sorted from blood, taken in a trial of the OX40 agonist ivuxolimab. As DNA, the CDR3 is TGTGCCAGCAGTGAAGGTACAGGCATCCGTGGCTACACCTTC. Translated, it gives CASSEGTGIRGYTF.